The subject of this entry is one T cell receptor beta chain. The sample holds other DNA sequences that translate to the same CDR3. The protocol was immunoSEQ multiplex PCR, while the TCRdb copy is restricted to in-frame clones and leaves out a portion. The sample contains some 130,000 clones, over 75% of which appear only once. The entry originates in a study of control samples from healthy donors and cancer patients. V lost 1 base, J lost 7 bases, and 11 bases lay in between. CDR1 and CDR2 from the germline V gene are SEHNR and FQNEAQ (reference sequence). CDR3 length: 14 residues. Sequenced material: blood. The chain links TRBV7-9 to TRBJ1-5, with D possibly matching TRBD1 (5 bases). This sequence was found in a man aged 18 to 29 in good health. CDR3 in amino acids: CASSLGGDGQPQHF. CDR3 DNA: TGTGCCAGCAGCTTAGGAGGGGACGGGCAGCCCCAGCATTTT.